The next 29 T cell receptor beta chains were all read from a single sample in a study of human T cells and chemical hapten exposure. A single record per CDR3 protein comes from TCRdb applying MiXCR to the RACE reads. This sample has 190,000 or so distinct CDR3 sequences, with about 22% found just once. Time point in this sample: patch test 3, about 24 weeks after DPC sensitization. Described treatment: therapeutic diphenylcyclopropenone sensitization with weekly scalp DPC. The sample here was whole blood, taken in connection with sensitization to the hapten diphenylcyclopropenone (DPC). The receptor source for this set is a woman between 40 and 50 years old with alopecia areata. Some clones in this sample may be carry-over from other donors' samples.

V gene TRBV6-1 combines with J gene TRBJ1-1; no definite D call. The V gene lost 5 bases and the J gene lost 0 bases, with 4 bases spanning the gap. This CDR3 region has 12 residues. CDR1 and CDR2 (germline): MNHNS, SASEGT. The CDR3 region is CASSYMNTEAFF. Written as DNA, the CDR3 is TGTGCCAGCAGTTACATGAACACTGAAGCTTTCTTT.

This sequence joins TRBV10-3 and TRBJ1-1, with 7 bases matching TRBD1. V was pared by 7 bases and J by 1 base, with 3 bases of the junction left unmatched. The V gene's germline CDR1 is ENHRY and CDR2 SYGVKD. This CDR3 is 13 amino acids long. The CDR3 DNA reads TGTGCCATCAATGACAGGGAGAACACTGAAGCTTTCTTT. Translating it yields CAINDRENTEAFF.

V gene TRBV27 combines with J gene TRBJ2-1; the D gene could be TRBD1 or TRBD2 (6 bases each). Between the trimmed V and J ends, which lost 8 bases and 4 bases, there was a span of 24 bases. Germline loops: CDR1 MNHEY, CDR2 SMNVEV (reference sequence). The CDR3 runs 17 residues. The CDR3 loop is CASAPFLGEGGYNEQFF. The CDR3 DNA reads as TGTGCCAGCGCCCCTTTCCTAGGTGAAGGGGGGTACAATGAGCAGTTCTTC.

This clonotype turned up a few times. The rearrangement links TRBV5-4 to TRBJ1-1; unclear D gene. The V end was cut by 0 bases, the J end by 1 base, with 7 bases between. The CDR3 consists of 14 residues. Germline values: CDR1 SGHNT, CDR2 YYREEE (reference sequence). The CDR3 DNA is TGTGCCAGCAGCTTGGGGGCGGAGAACACTGAAGCTTTCTTT. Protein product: CASSLGAENTEAFF.

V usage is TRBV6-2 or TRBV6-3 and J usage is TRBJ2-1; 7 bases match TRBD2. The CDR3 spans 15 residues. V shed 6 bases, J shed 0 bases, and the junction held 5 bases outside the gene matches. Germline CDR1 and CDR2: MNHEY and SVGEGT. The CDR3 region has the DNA TGTGCCAGCAGGAAGGGCGGGAGCTCCTACAATGAGCAGTTCTTC. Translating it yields CASRKGGSSYNEQFF.

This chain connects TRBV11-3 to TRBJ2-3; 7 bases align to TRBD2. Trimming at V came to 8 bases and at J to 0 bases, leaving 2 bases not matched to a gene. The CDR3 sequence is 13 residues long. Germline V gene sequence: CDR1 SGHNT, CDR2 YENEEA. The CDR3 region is CASGRDSTDTQYF. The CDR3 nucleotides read TGTGCCAGCGGGAGGGATAGCACAGATACGCAGTATTTT.

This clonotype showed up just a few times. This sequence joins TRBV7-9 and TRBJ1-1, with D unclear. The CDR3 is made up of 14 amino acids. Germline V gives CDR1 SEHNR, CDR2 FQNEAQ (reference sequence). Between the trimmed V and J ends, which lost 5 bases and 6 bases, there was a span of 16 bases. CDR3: CASSPFGHPPEAFF. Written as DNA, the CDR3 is TGTGCCAGCAGCCCCTTCGGGCACCCTCCTGAAGCTTTCTTT.

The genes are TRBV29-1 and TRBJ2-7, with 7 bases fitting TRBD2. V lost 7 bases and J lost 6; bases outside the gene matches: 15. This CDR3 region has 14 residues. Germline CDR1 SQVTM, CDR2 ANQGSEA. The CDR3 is CSARLGGGPSEQYF. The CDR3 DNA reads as TGCAGCGCCCGGTTGGGGGGAGGGCCGAGCGAGCAGTACTTC.

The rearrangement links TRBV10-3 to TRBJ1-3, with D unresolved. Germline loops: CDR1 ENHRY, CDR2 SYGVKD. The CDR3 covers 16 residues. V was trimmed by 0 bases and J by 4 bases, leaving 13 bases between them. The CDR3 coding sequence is TGTGCCATCAGTGAGTCTAGACCAGATCGAGGAAACACCATATATTTT. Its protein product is CAISESRPDRGNTIYF.

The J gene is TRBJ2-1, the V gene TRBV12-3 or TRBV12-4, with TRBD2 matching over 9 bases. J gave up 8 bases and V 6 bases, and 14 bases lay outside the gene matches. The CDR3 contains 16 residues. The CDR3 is CASSARRLAGNDEQFF. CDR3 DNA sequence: TGTGCCAGCAGCGCGAGAAGGCTAGCGGGAAACGATGAGCAGTTCTTC.

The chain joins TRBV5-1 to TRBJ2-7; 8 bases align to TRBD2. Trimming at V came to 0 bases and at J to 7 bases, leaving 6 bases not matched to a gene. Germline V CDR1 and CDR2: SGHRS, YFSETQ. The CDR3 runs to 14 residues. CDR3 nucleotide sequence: TGCGCCAGCAGCTTGGGGACTAGCTCCCGGGAGCAGTACTTC. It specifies CASSLGTSSREQYF. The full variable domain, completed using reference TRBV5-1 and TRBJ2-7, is KAGVTQTPRYLIKTRGQQVTLSCSPISGHRSVSWYQQTPGQGLQFLFEYFSETQRNKGNFPGRFSGRQFSNSRSEMNVSTLELGDSALYLCASSLGTSSREQYFGPGTRLTVT.

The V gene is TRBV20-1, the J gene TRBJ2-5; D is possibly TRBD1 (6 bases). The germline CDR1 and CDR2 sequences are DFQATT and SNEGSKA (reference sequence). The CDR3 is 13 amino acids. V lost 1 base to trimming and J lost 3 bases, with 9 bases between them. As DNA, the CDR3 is TGCAGTGCTAGAGGGGGGCTAAAAGAGACCCAGTACTTC. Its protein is CSARGGLKETQYF.

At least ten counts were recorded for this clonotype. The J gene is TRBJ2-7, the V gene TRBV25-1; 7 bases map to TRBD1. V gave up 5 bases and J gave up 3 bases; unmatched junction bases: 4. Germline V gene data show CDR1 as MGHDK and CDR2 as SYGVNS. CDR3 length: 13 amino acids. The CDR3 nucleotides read TGTGCCAGCAGTCGACAGGGTAGCTACGAGCAGTACTTC. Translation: CASSRQGSYEQYF.

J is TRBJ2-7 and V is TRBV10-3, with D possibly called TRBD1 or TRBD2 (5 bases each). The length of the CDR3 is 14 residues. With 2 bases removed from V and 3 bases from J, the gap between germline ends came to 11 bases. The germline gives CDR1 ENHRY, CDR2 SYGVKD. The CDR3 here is CAISETGRNYEQYF. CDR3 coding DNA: TGTGCCATCAGTGAGACGGGACGGAACTACGAGCAGTACTTC.

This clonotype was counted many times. CDR3 coding DNA: TGCAGCGTTGAAGATACGACTAGATACAATGAGCAGTTCTTC. It specifies CSVEDTTRYNEQFF. This chain joins TRBV29-1 and TRBJ2-1; D perhaps matches TRBD2 (6 bases). Trimming removed 0 bases at V and 4 bases at J, with 10 bases between. Per germline, CDR1 SQVTM and CDR2 ANQGSEA. The CDR3 runs to 14 residues.

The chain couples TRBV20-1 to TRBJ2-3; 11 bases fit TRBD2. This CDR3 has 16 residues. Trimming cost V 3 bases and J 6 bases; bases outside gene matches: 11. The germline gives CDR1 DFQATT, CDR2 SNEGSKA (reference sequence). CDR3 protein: CSARAPSGRLLDTQYF. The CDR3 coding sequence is TGCAGTGCTAGGGCACCTAGCGGGAGGTTGTTGGATACGCAGTATTTT.

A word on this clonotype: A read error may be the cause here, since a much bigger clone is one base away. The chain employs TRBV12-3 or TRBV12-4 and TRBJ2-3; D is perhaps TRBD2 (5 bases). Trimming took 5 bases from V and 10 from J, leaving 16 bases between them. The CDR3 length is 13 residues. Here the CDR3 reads CASSRTVSEAQYF. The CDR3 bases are TGTGCCAGCAGTCGTACAGTATCGGAGGCGCAGTATTTT.

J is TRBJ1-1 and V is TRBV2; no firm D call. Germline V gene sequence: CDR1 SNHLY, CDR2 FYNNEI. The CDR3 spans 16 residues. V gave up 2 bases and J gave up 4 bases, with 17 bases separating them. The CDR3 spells CASSESWNPSGTEAFF. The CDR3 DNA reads TGTGCCAGCAGTGAAAGTTGGAATCCCTCGGGCACTGAAGCTTTCTTT.

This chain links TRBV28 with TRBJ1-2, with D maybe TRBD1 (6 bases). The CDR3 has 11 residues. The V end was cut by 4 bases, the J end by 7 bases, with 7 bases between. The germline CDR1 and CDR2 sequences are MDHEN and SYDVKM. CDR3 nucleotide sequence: TGTGCCAGCAGTTGGGGGCCTGGCTACACCTTC. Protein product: CASSWGPGYTF.

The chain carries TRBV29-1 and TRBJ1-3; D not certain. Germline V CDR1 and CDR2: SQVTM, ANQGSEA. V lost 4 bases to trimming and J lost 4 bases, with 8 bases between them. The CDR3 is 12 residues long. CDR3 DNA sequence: TGCAGCGTTGGTGGGATAGGAAACACCATATATTTT. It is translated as CSVGGIGNTIYF.

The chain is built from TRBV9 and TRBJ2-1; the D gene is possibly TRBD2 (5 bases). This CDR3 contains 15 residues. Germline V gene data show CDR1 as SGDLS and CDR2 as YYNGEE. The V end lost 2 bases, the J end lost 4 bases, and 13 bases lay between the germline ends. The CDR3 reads CASSVDYPQYNEQFF. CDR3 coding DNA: TGTGCCAGCAGCGTTGACTACCCGCAATACAATGAGCAGTTCTTC. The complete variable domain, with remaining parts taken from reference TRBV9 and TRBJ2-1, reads DSGVTQTPKHLITATGQRVTLRCSPRSGDLSVYWYQQSLDQGLQFLIQYYNGEERAKGNILERFSAQQFPDLHSELNLSSLELGDSALYFCASSVDYPQYNEQFFGPGTRLTVL.

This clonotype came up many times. CDR3 nucleotides: TGTGCCAGCAGGCCCCCGACTAGCGGGAGGGTCAATGAGCAGTTCTTC. Translated: CASRPPTSGRVNEQFF. V is TRBV12-3 or TRBV12-4 and J is TRBJ2-1; 14 bases match TRBD2. The CDR3 is 16 residues long. Germline trimming cut 6 bases from V and 6 bases from J; bases unmatched to any gene: 7.

CDR3 DNA sequence: TGTGCCAGCAGTGGGGGGCTCGGGAACACAGATACGCAGTATTTT. This translates into CASSGGLGNTDTQYF. The chain employs TRBV28 and TRBJ2-3; D may correspond to TRBD1 or TRBD2 (6 bases each). V lost 5 bases and J 2 bases, leaving 14 bases between the germline ends. Germline CDR1 reads MDHEN; CDR2 reads SYDVKM. The CDR3 contains 15 residues.

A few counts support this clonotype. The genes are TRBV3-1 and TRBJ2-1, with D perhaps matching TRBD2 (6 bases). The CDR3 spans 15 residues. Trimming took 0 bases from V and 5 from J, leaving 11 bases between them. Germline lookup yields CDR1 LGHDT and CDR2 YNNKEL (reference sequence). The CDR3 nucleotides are TGTGCCAGCAGCCAAGAATGGACTATACACAATGAGCAGTTCTTC. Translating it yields CASSQEWTIHNEQFF.

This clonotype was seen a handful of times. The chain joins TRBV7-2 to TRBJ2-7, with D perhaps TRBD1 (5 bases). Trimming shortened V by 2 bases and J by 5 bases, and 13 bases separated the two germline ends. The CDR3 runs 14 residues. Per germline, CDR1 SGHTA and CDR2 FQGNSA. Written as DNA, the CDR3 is TGTGCCAGCAGCTTATCATTCCCAGGGAACGAGCAGTACTTC. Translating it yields CASSLSFPGNEQYF.

The CDR3 is CASVLGRAKNIQYF. CDR3 coding DNA: TGTGCCAGCGTTTTAGGGAGAGCCAAAAACATTCAGTACTTC. The V gene is TRBV28, the J gene TRBJ2-4, with D tentatively TRBD2 (5 bases). Trimming took off 8 bases at V and 0 bases at J, with 11 bases between the two ends. This CDR3 spans 14 amino acids. Germline V gene sequence: CDR1 MDHEN, CDR2 SYDVKM.

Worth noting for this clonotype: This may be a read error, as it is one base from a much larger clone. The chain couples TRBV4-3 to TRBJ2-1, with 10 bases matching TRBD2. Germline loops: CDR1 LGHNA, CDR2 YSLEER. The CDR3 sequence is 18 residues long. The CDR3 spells CAGSQPSLAGAGSGEQFF. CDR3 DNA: TGCGCCGGCAGCCAACCTAGCCTAGCGGGAGCGGGATCGGGTGAGCAGTTCTTC.

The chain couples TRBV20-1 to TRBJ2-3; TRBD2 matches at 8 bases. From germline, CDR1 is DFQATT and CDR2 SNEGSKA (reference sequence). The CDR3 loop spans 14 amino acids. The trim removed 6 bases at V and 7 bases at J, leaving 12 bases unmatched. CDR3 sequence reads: CSANRPGGRNTQYF. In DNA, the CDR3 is TGCAGTGCCAATCGACCGGGAGGGCGGAATACGCAGTATTTT.

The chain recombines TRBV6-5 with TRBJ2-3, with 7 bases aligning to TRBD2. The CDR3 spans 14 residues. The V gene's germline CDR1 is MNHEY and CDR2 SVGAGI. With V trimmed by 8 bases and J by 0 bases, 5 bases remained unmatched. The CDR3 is CASGKRGSTDTQYF. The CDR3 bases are TGTGCCAGCGGCAAGCGGGGTAGCACAGATACGCAGTATTTT.